This T cell receptor (beta chain) was identified during a study of graft-versus-host responses after intestinal transplantation. Overall study: For around 3 years after anti-thymocyte globulin induction, all recipients took tacrolimus and steroids.

V gave up 5 bases and J gave up 2 bases; unmatched junction bases: 5. Germline CDR1 SGHTA, CDR2 FQGTGA. The CDR3 consists of 15 residues. Sequencing used immunoSEQ multiplex PCR; TCRdb keeps in-frame clones, though not all of them. Found here are about 83,000 clones, less than 90% of them singletons; the top ten hold roughly 0.37%. A word on this clone: The antigen is unknown.

Specimen: unstimulated CD4+ T cells sorted from spleen or lymph node cells, collected before intestinal transplant. The V gene is TRBV7-3, the J gene TRBJ1-5, with 8 bases aligning to TRBD1. This receptor was identified in a human donor who received an intestinal transplant. The CDR3 sequence: CASSQGQGGNQPQHF. For the CDR3, the DNA is TGTGCCAGCAGCCAAGGACAGGGCGGCAATCAGCCCCAGCATTTT.